One sample yielded the 22 T cell receptor beta chains listed below, sequenced in a study of blood T cell repertoires in COVID-19. Method: immunoSEQ multiplex PCR; TCRdb's copy keeps in-frame clones and lacks some. This sample yields tens of thousands of clones, of which 70% to 90% are seen a single time; approximately 13% belongs to the top ten. The sequencing sample was made of peripheral blood. The origin of the receptors is a man aged 65 to 79 with active COVID-19.

A single count supports this clone. The chain combines TRBV6-2 or TRBV6-3 with TRBJ1-6; no clear D gene. This CDR3 has 14 residues. Looked up from germline, CDR1 is MNHEY and CDR2 is SVGEGT. V shed 0 bases and J shed 7 bases, with 7 bases lying between them. Written as DNA, the CDR3 is TGTGCCAGCAGTTACTCGACTGGGAATTCACCCCTCCACTTT. Translated, it gives CASSYSTGNSPLHF.

The CDR3 bases are TGTGCCAGCTCACCACGGGGAGATAGCAATCAGCCCCAGCATTTT. Encoded protein: CASSPRGDSNQPQHF. The gene calls are TRBV18 and TRBJ1-5; D ambiguous. The CDR3 runs 15 residues. Germline-derived CDR1 and CDR2 are KGHSH and LQKENI. V was shortened by 1 base and J by 0 bases, with 7 bases between the two germline ends.

CDR3 protein: CASRRDSNGNTIYF. The CDR3 DNA reads as TGTGCCAGCAGACGGGACAGCAACGGAAACACCATATATTTT. This sequence joins TRBV7-9 and TRBJ1-3; TRBD1 matches 7 bases. CDR3 length equals 14 residues. CDR1 and CDR2 from the germline V gene are SEHNR and FQNEAQ (reference sequence). V lost 6 bases and J lost 4; bases outside the gene matches: 6.

This rearrangement joins TRBV14 to TRBJ2-1; D might be TRBD2 (6 bases). This CDR3 spans 17 amino acids. The V end was cut by 4 bases, the J end by 2 bases, with 18 bases between. Germline CDR1 SGHDN, CDR2 FVKESK. The CDR3 is CASSPIGVLATYNEQFF. The CDR3 DNA sequence: TGTGCCAGCAGCCCTATCGGGGTACTAGCAACCTACAATGAGCAGTTCTTC.

The chain employs TRBV6-5 and TRBJ1-2, with TRBD1 matching 9 bases. After removal of 6 bases from V and 3 bases from J, the junction contained 5 bases not matched to a gene. Germline V gene lookup returns CDR1 MNHEY and CDR2 SVGAGI. This CDR3 has 14 residues. Written as DNA, the CDR3 is TGTGCCAGCAGCCGGACAGGGGATGACTATGGCTACACCTTC. Translation: CASSRTGDDYGYTF.

This clone was picked up a small number of times. The chain combines TRBV5-1 with TRBJ2-7, with D maybe TRBD2 (5 bases). Trimming removed 4 bases at V and 0 bases at J, with 11 bases between. The CDR3 covers 14 residues. CDR1 and CDR2 (germline): SGHRS, YFSETQ. CDR3 in DNA: TGCGCCAGCAGCCGGACCGAGGGCTCCTACGAGCAGTACTTC. This codes for CASSRTEGSYEQYF.

The chain uses TRBV6-5 and TRBJ1-3; the D gene is possibly TRBD1 (6 bases). The CDR3 is 14 residues long. The V gene lost 6 bases and the J gene lost 0 bases, with 9 bases spanning the gap. Germline CDR1 reads MNHEY; CDR2 reads SVGAGI. The CDR3 DNA sequence: TGTGCCAGCAGACAGGGAGTCTCTGGAAACACCATATATTTT. Protein product: CASRQGVSGNTIYF.

The chain uses TRBV24-1 and TRBJ2-1; TRBD2 agrees at 9 bases. Germline loops: CDR1 KGHDR, CDR2 SFDVKD. The CDR3 is 17 residues long. V was clipped by 7 bases and J by 4 bases; unmatched bases: 13. CDR3 amino acids: CATSSRWGLADYNEQFF. The CDR3 nucleotides read TGTGCCACCAGCTCCCGGTGGGGACTAGCAGATTACAATGAGCAGTTCTTC.

The rearrangement links TRBV7-2 to TRBJ2-3, with 7 bases fitting TRBD1. The germline V gene encodes CDR1 SGHTA and CDR2 FQGNSA. This CDR3 spans 15 amino acids. Losses at the gene ends were 5 bases for V and 2 bases for J; bases not matched to a gene: 7. The CDR3 spells CASSQGQPYTDTQYF. The CDR3 DNA follows: TGTGCCAGCAGCCAGGGACAGCCTTACACAGATACGCAGTATTTT.

The chain couples TRBV19 to TRBJ1-1, with 9 positions matching TRBD1. The CDR3 extends over 15 amino acids. The germline gives CDR1 LNHDA, CDR2 SQIVND (reference sequence). Trimming removed 1 base from V and 7 bases from J; junction bases left unmatched: 7. The CDR3 DNA follows: TGTGCCAGTAGTATAGGCAGGACAGGGGCAGGTGAAGCTTTCTTT. Amino acids: CASSIGRTGAGEAFF.

V and J are TRBV6-2 or TRBV6-3 and TRBJ2-7; tentatively, D is TRBD1 (5 bases). Trimming removed 0 bases from V and 1 base from J, with 16 bases in between. CDR1 and CDR2 from the germline V gene are MNHEY and SVGEGT. This CDR3 has 17 amino acids. Here the CDR3 reads CASSYSMDQRQSYEQYF. The CDR3 bases are TGTGCCAGCAGTTACTCGATGGATCAAAGACAGTCCTACGAGCAGTACTTC.

CDR3 protein: CASSPGGGNQPQHF. The CDR3 region has the DNA TGCGCCAGCAGCCCCGGGGGGGGAAATCAGCCCCAGCATTTT. The V gene is TRBV5-1, the J gene TRBJ1-5; D might be TRBD1 (5 bases). Germline values: CDR1 SGHRS, CDR2 YFSETQ. The CDR3 loop spans 14 amino acids. V lost 4 bases to trimming and J lost 4 bases, with 12 bases between them.

This clone was detected only once. V and J are TRBV7-2 and TRBJ2-1, with 9 bases fitting TRBD2. Trimming removed 4 bases from V and 7 bases from J; junction bases left unmatched: 2. The CDR3 contains 13 residues. Germline V lookup: CDR1 SGHTA, CDR2 FQGNSA. CDR3 sequence: CASSSLAGNEQFF. The CDR3 nucleotides read TGTGCCAGCAGCTCGCTAGCGGGAAATGAGCAGTTCTTC.

This rearrangement joins TRBV5-4 to TRBJ2-3; D is unclear. Germline V CDR1 and CDR2: SGHNT, YYREEE (reference sequence). Deletions cut 4 bases from V and 7 bases from J, with 16 bases between. The CDR3 is 14 residues long. CDR3 region: CASSPFAARNTQYF. In DNA form, the CDR3 reads TGTGCCAGCAGCCCCTTCGCGGCGAGAAATACGCAGTATTTT.

This clone was seen a single time. The chain uses TRBV5-1 and TRBJ1-6; D unresolved. Germline CDR1 reads SGHRS; CDR2 reads YFSETQ. V gave up 0 bases and J gave up 12 bases, with 19 bases separating them. The CDR3 is 16 amino acids. The CDR3 bases are TGCGCCAGCAGCTTGGCCCCTCGGGGTCAATTTGAACCCCTCCACTTT. It yields the protein CASSLAPRGQFEPLHF.

The rearrangement uses TRBV6-5 and TRBJ2-7, with D tentatively TRBD2 (7 bases). The V and J ends lost 7 bases and 0 bases respectively, with 16 bases between them. This CDR3 has 15 residues. Per germline, CDR1 MNHEY and CDR2 SVGAGI. DNA for the CDR3: TGTGCCAGCACCACCACGGGGGGCTACTCCTACGAGCAGTACTTC. Protein: CASTTTGGYSYEQYF.

This chain links TRBV5-4 with TRBJ2-1, with TRBD2 matching 11 bases. Germline trimming cut 2 bases from V and 6 bases from J; bases unmatched to any gene: 4. CDR1 and CDR2 (germline): SGHNT, YYREEE (reference sequence). The CDR3 covers 15 residues. Here the CDR3 reads CASSFTGTSGNEQFF. The CDR3 nucleotides are TGTGCCAGCAGCTTCACCGGGACTAGCGGCAATGAGCAGTTCTTC.

This chain joins TRBV2 and TRBJ2-3, with a tentative D call TRBD1 (5 bases). Germline V gives CDR1 SNHLY, CDR2 FYNNEI. V lost 7 bases to trimming and J lost 3 bases, with 17 bases between them. The CDR3 has 15 amino acids. The CDR3 sequence: CASILSGLLTDTQYF. Here the CDR3 DNA reads TGTGCCAGCATCTTATCAGGGCTCCTTACAGATACGCAGTATTTT.

The chain carries TRBV24-1 and TRBJ2-1, with D perhaps TRBD1 (6 bases). The CDR3 is made up of 16 amino acids. The V gene's germline CDR1 is KGHDR and CDR2 SFDVKD. V was trimmed by 3 bases and J by 1 base, leaving 12 bases between them. CDR3 sequence: CATSDTLGTSYNEQFF. CDR3 DNA sequence: TGTGCCACCAGTGATACGCTTGGGACATCCTACAATGAGCAGTTCTTC.

The chain employs TRBV9 and TRBJ2-1, with D uncertain. Trimming pared 3 bases from V and 0 bases from J, leaving 7 bases between. The CDR3 covers 14 residues. Germline-derived CDR1 and CDR2 are SGDLS and YYNGEE. The CDR3 DNA is TGTGCCAGCAGCGCCAGATCCTCCTACAATGAGCAGTTCTTC. Translating it yields CASSARSSYNEQFF.

V and J are TRBV18 and TRBJ1-1; 7 nucleotides line up with TRBD1. V was clipped by 2 bases and J by 4 bases; unmatched bases: 10. This CDR3 has 16 residues. CDR1 and CDR2 (germline): KGHSH, LQKENI. CDR3 in amino acids: CASSPGTAAVRTEAFF. CDR3 sequence (DNA): TGTGCCAGCTCACCAGGGACAGCAGCGGTTCGCACTGAAGCTTTCTTT. Variable domain in full (rest from reference TRBV18 and TRBJ1-1): NAGVMQNPRHLVRRRGQEARLRCSPMKGHSHVYWYRQLPEEGLKFMVYLQKENIIDESGMPKERFSAEFPKEGPSILRIQQVVRGDSAAYFCASSPGTAAVRTEAFFGQGTRLTVV.

The count of this clone is one. This sequence joins TRBV15 and TRBJ2-5; TRBD2 matches 9 bases. J was trimmed by 7 bases and V by 0 bases; bases with no gene match: 15. The germline CDR1 and CDR2 sequences are LNHNV and YYDKDF (reference sequence). The CDR3 is made up of 18 amino acids. The CDR3 sequence: CATSRDRCSGGDSSTQYF. CDR3 nucleotides: TGTGCCACCAGCAGAGATCGATGTAGCGGGGGCGATTCCTCGACCCAGTACTTC.